The 9 T cell receptor beta chains below come from one sample, sequenced in a study of T cell changes during pregnancy in multiple sclerosis. Produced via immunoSEQ multiplex PCR; TCRdb's table is partial and in-frame only. The table has about 40,000 clones, about 94% seen once. Sequenced here: peripheral blood, sampled in the third trimester of pregnancy. The receptor set was obtained from a female donor with multiple sclerosis, enrolled in a pregnancy study.

J is TRBJ2-5 and V is TRBV11-2; the match to TRBD2 covers 9 bases. V was pared by 4 bases and J by 3 bases, with 0 bases of the junction left unmatched. The CDR3 has 13 amino acids. Per the germline V gene, CDR1 is SGHAT and CDR2 is FQNNGV. The DNA of the CDR3 is TGTGCCAGCAGCTCTAGCGGGAAAGAGACCCAGTACTTC. Translating gives CASSSSGKETQYF.

V and J are TRBV13 and TRBJ2-7, with 9 bases identical to TRBD1. Trimming removed 4 bases from V and 2 bases from J; junction bases left unmatched: 15. The length of the CDR3 is 18 residues. Germline V CDR1 and CDR2: PRHDT, FYEKMQ (reference sequence). The CDR3 sequence is CASSSITDDRGETYEQYF. CDR3 nucleotide sequence: TGTGCCAGCAGCTCGATTACCGACGACAGGGGGGAAACCTACGAGCAGTACTTC. The variable domain in full, completed from reference TRBV13 and TRBJ2-7, reads AAGVIQSPRHLIKEKRETATLKCYPIPRHDTVYWYQQGPGQDPQFLISFYEKMQSDKGSIPDRFSAQQFSDYHSELNMSSLELGDSALYFCASSSITDDRGETYEQYFGPGTRLTVT.

This chain connects TRBV11-3 to TRBJ2-3; 9 bases fit TRBD2. V gave up 8 bases and J gave up 0 bases; unmatched junction bases: 12. The CDR3 covers 17 residues. Germline V lookup: CDR1 SGHNT, CDR2 YENEEA. This chain's CDR3 is CASGPSGGLPSTDTQYF. Written as DNA, the CDR3 is TGTGCCAGCGGTCCAAGCGGGGGGTTACCTAGCACAGATACGCAGTATTTT. The complete variable domain, with remaining parts taken from reference TRBV11-3 and TRBJ2-3, reads EAGVVQSPRYKIIEKKQPVAFWCNPISGHNTLYWYLQNLGQGPELLIRYENEEAVDDSQLPKDRFSAERLKGVDSTLKIQPAELGDSAVYLCASGPSGGLPSTDTQYFGPGTRLTVL.

The chain employs TRBV30 and TRBJ1-1; TRBD1 might be the D (5 bases). The V and J ends lost 7 bases and 2 bases respectively, with 20 bases between them. The CDR3 covers 15 residues. CDR1 is GTSNPN and CDR2 is SVGIG in the germline V gene (reference sequence). The CDR3 is CALRYPGIPNTEAFF. The CDR3 bases are TGTGCCTTACGCTACCCAGGGATCCCTAACACTGAAGCTTTCTTT.

The chain uses TRBV5-6 and TRBJ1-6; no clear D gene. V lost 5 bases and J lost 0, with 21 bases in between. From germline, CDR1 is SGHDT and CDR2 YYEEEE. This CDR3 region has 19 residues. The CDR3: CASSGHGLTISSYNSPLHF. CDR3 in DNA: TGTGCCAGCAGTGGTCACGGACTTACTATCAGCTCCTATAATTCACCCCTCCACTTT.

V and J are TRBV5-1 and TRBJ1-2, with 10 bases matching TRBD1. Trimming cost V 2 bases and J 7 bases; bases outside gene matches: 11. This CDR3 contains 16 residues. CDR1 is SGHRS, CDR2 YFSETQ, per germline. CDR3 amino acids: CASSLEEDRGIGGYTF. In DNA form, the CDR3 reads TGCGCCAGCAGCTTAGAAGAGGACAGGGGGATAGGTGGCTACACCTTC.

The rearrangement links TRBV6-6 to TRBJ2-7; 8 bases fit TRBD1. CDR3 length equals 14 residues. V shed 6 bases, J shed 4 bases, and the junction held 8 bases outside the gene matches. Germline CDR1 and CDR2: MNHNY and SVGAGI (reference sequence). This chain's CDR3 is CASSKDRVVYEQYF. For the CDR3, the DNA is TGTGCCAGCAGCAAGGACAGGGTCGTTTACGAGCAGTACTTC.

The chain couples TRBV30 to TRBJ1-1; 7 bases fit TRBD1. The CDR3 contains 14 residues. V was pared by 0 bases and J by 6 bases, with 7 bases of the junction left unmatched. CDR1 and CDR2 (germline): GTSNPN, SVGIG (reference sequence). CDR3 DNA sequence: TGTGCCTGGAGTGTAGGGCAGGGGGTATCTGAAGCTTTCTTT. Amino acid sequence: CAWSVGQGVSEAFF.

J is TRBJ2-2 and V is TRBV9; TRBD1 agrees at 8 bases. Germline V gene lookup returns CDR1 SGDLS and CDR2 YYNGEE. The V gene end was trimmed by 3 bases and the J gene end by 1 base; junction bases not matched to a gene: 5. The CDR3 loop spans 16 amino acids. Here the CDR3 DNA reads TGTGCCAGCAGCGCGAGGGGGACAGGGAACACCGGGGAGCTGTTTTTT. This codes for CASSARGTGNTGELFF.